Below are 30 T cell receptor beta chains sequenced from a single sample in a study of blood T cell repertoires in COVID-19. Method: immunoSEQ multiplex PCR; TCRdb's copy keeps in-frame clones and lacks some. The sample lists fewer than 300,000 clones, roughly 85% occurring once. The sequencing sample was made of PBMCs or T cells enriched from blood (not recorded which). These receptors all stem from a woman aged 45-60 years who had recovered from COVID-19.

This clone showed up just once. The V call is TRBV9, the J call TRBJ2-3; perhaps TRBD2 as D (5 bases). The germline CDR1 and CDR2 sequences are SGDLS and YYNGEE. The CDR3 sequence is 13 residues long. V gave up 5 bases and J gave up 4 bases, with 11 bases separating them. In DNA, the CDR3 is TGTGCCAGCAGTGAGGGCGGGTCAGATACGCAGTATTTT. Translating gives CASSEGGSDTQYF.

The rearrangement joins TRBV4-1 to TRBJ2-2, with 10 bases fitting TRBD2. V lost 1 base to trimming and J lost 4 bases; unmatched junction nucleotides: 12. From germline, CDR1 is MGHRA and CDR2 YSYEKL. The CDR3 is made up of 19 amino acids. CDR3 protein: CASSQGPAVSGRATGELFF. CDR3 nucleotides: TGCGCCAGCAGCCAAGGTCCCGCTGTAAGCGGGAGGGCCACCGGGGAGCTGTTTTTT.

The V and J genes are TRBV3-1 (or the pseudogene TRBV3-2) and TRBJ2-1; 8 positions match TRBD2. This CDR3 region has 14 residues. J lost 9 bases, V lost 1 base, and 5 bases had no gene match. Germline CDR1 and CDR2: LGHDT and YNNKEL (reference sequence). The CDR3 sequence is CASSQAGGPFEQFF. In DNA, the CDR3 is TGTGCCAGCAGCCAAGCGGGAGGGCCGTTTGAGCAGTTCTTC.

This clone was observed once. V and J are TRBV24-1 and TRBJ2-2; D is possibly TRBD1 (5 bases). Germline CDR1 and CDR2: KGHDR and SFDVKD. The CDR3 runs 14 residues. Trimming pared 9 bases from V and 0 bases from J, leaving 10 bases between. The CDR3 bases are TGTGCCACCGCCGCGACAGCGAACACCGGGGAGCTGTTTTTT. It codes for CATAATANTGELFF.

This sequence joins TRBV11-2 and TRBJ2-2; the match to TRBD1 covers 7 bases. V was pared by 5 bases and J by 0 bases, with 3 bases of the junction left unmatched. In germline, CDR1 is SGHAT, CDR2 FQNNGV. The CDR3 length is 15 residues. CDR3 coding DNA: TGTGCCAGCAGCCGGGACAGTACGAACACCGGGGAGCTGTTTTTT. As protein: CASSRDSTNTGELFF.

This clone was counted between two and nine times. The J gene is TRBJ2-5, the V gene TRBV11-3, with a possible D match to TRBD1 (6 bases). This CDR3 comprises 13 residues. Germline V gene data show CDR1 as SGHNT and CDR2 as YENEEA. V was cut by 6 bases and J by 2 bases, with 10 bases left in between. This CDR3 reads CASRRTGQETQYF. CDR3 coding DNA: TGTGCCAGCAGGCGAACAGGGCAAGAGACCCAGTACTTC.

V gene TRBV28 combines with J gene TRBJ1-1; 8 positions agree with TRBD1. With V trimmed by 5 bases and J by 0 bases, 8 bases remained unmatched. CDR1 is MDHEN and CDR2 is SYDVKM in the germline V gene. The CDR3 totals 16 residues. CDR3: CASSTPGQGVNTEAFF. DNA for the CDR3: TGTGCCAGCAGTACACCTGGACAGGGCGTGAACACTGAAGCTTTCTTT.

The V call is TRBV30, the J call TRBJ1-5; D perhaps matches TRBD1 (6 bases). The CDR3 loop spans 13 amino acids. In germline, CDR1 is GTSNPN, CDR2 SVGIG (reference sequence). Deletions cut 2 bases from V and 6 bases from J, with 11 bases between. As DNA, the CDR3 is TGTGCCTGGAGTATTCAGGGGCGTCAGCCCCAGCATTTT. Its translation is CAWSIQGRQPQHF.

This clone was seen many times. The chain is built from TRBV12-3 or TRBV12-4 and TRBJ1-1; D uncertain. Trimming shortened V by 5 bases and J by 11 bases, and 12 bases separated the two germline ends. This CDR3 comprises 11 residues. This CDR3 reads CASSRAGRAFF. CDR3 DNA: TGTGCCAGCAGTAGGGCGGGCCGTGCTTTCTTT.

As for this clone: This sample also contains other DNA sequences that code for the same CDR3. The rearrangement links TRBV7-2 to TRBJ1-5; the D is unclear. From germline, CDR1 is SGHTA and CDR2 FQGNSA. This CDR3 contains 15 residues. Trimming left V 3 bases short and J 1 base short, with 10 bases between. This CDR3 is CASSFRGGSNQPQHF. The DNA for the CDR3 is TGTGCCAGCAGCTTCCGGGGAGGGAGCAATCAGCCCCAGCATTTT.

CDR3 region: CASSLGETQYF. CDR3 coding DNA: TGTGCCAGCAGCCTCGGGGAGACCCAGTACTTC. The rearrangement links TRBV3-1 (or the pseudogene TRBV3-2) to TRBJ2-5; D remains ambiguous. CDR3 length: 11 residues. Germline CDR1 and CDR2: LGHDT and YNNKEL (reference sequence). V lost 4 bases to trimming and J lost 5 bases, with 5 bases between them.

There are a few counts of this clone. The V gene is TRBV7-2, the J gene TRBJ2-7; 8 positions agree with TRBD2. V gave up 4 bases and J gave up 6 bases; unmatched junction bases: 11. This CDR3 has 15 amino acids. Germline-derived CDR1 and CDR2 are SGHTA and FQGNSA. The CDR3 here is CASSSGGTYLGEQYF. CDR3 nucleotides: TGTGCCAGCAGCTCGGGAGGGACGTACCTGGGCGAGCAGTACTTC.

This sequence joins TRBV27 and TRBJ2-7; TRBD1 is a possible D gene (6 bases). V was trimmed by 6 bases and J by 5 bases, leaving 17 bases between them. This CDR3 has 14 amino acids. Germline V gene sequence: CDR1 MNHEY, CDR2 SMNVEV (reference sequence). The CDR3: CASRLFTGYHEQYF. CDR3 nucleotides: TGTGCCAGCAGACTTTTTACAGGGTACCACGAGCAGTACTTC.

The rearrangement joins TRBV6-5 to TRBJ2-3; D is perhaps TRBD1 (5 bases). The ends were cut back, 2 bases at V and 3 bases at J, with 15 bases in the middle. The germline V gene encodes CDR1 MNHEY and CDR2 SVGAGI. The CDR3 loop spans 16 amino acids. CDR3 DNA sequence: TGTGCCAGCAGTTACGGGGCTAGTGGTGTTACAGATACGCAGTATTTT. Translation gives CASSYGASGVTDTQYF.

This chain connects TRBV15 to TRBJ1-6, with a possible D match to TRBD1 (6 bases). The CDR3 is 14 residues long. V was clipped by 6 bases and J by 7 bases, with 13 bases between them. Germline V gives CDR1 LNHNV, CDR2 YYDKDF (reference sequence). The CDR3: CATSPTGLNSPLHF. In DNA form, the CDR3 reads TGTGCCACCAGTCCAACAGGGCTAAATTCACCCCTCCACTTT.

J is TRBJ2-1 and V is TRBV4-3; 10 bases fit TRBD2. Germline trimming cut 1 base from V and 4 bases from J; bases unmatched to any gene: 10. The CDR3 runs 18 residues. CDR1 is LGHNA, CDR2 YSLEER, per germline. CDR3 nucleotides: TGCGCCAGCAGCCAAGCCCCCTCCACTAGCGGGACTTACAATGAGCAGTTCTTC. It is translated as CASSQAPSTSGTYNEQFF.

The chain recombines TRBV19 with TRBJ1-5, with TRBD1 as a possible D gene (6 bases). The CDR3 has 15 amino acids. V lost 0 bases, J lost 5 bases, and 11 bases lay in between. CDR1 LNHDA and CDR2 SQIVND come from the germline V gene (reference sequence). CDR3 in amino acids: CASSIDRDKDQPQHF. For the CDR3, the DNA is TGTGCCAGTAGTATAGATCGGGACAAAGATCAGCCCCAGCATTTT.

The J gene is TRBJ2-7, the V gene TRBV7-9; D perhaps matches TRBD2 (6 bases). The CDR3 runs to 15 residues. Trimming removed 5 bases at V and 2 bases at J, with 16 bases between. Germline V lookup: CDR1 SEHNR, CDR2 FQNEAQ (reference sequence). The CDR3 DNA is TGTGCCAGCAGCCCGGAGGGCCCTAGGACCTACGAGCAGTACTTC. Translating gives CASSPEGPRTYEQYF.

V usage is TRBV27 and J usage is TRBJ1-1; D gene ambiguous. Looked up from germline, CDR1 is MNHEY and CDR2 is SMNVEV (reference sequence). Deletions cut 0 bases from V and 3 bases from J, with 17 bases between. The CDR3 totals 17 residues. CDR3 bases: TGTGCCAGCAGTTTATCCCCGGTTGGGGAGATGGACACTGAAGCTTTCTTT. It encodes CASSLSPVGEMDTEAFF.

This clone turned up a few times. The chain combines TRBV3-1 (or the pseudogene TRBV3-2) with TRBJ1-2; D is perhaps TRBD1 (5 bases). The V end lost 0 bases, the J end lost 1 base, and 6 bases lay between the germline ends. The CDR3 loop spans 14 amino acids. Germline CDR1 reads LGHDT; CDR2 reads YNNKEL (reference sequence). CDR3 amino acids: CASSQDQGNYGYTF. The CDR3 DNA reads as TGTGCCAGCAGCCAAGATCAGGGTAACTATGGCTACACCTTC.

This clone was observed a handful of times. CDR3 amino acids: CASSARGAYEQYF. As DNA, the CDR3 is TGTGCCAGTAGTGCCCGGGGGGCCTACGAGCAGTACTTC. This chain joins TRBV19 and TRBJ2-7; 7 bases match TRBD2. Germline assignment: CDR1 LNHDA and CDR2 SQIVND (reference sequence). The V and J ends lost 5 bases and 2 bases, in that order; junction bases with no gene match: 3. The CDR3 is 13 residues long.

This sequence joins TRBV6-6 and TRBJ1-4; perhaps TRBD1 as D (6 bases). Germline-derived CDR1 and CDR2 are MNHNY and SVGAGI (reference sequence). The V gene lost 0 bases and the J gene lost 10 bases, with 12 bases spanning the gap. CDR3 length equals 14 residues. CDR3 in DNA: TGTGCCAGCAGTTACTCGAGGGACACAGGAAAACTGTTTTTT. Its protein product is CASSYSRDTGKLFF.

The chain carries TRBV18 and TRBJ2-2; 8 nucleotides agree with TRBD2. The J segment lost 5 bases and the V segment lost 1 base, leaving 9 bases of the junction unmatched. The germline V gene encodes CDR1 KGHSH and CDR2 LQKENI. This CDR3 comprises 17 residues. The CDR3 reads CASSPQGLGDPTGELFF. CDR3 nucleotide sequence: TGTGCCAGCTCACCACAGGGACTAGGGGATCCAACCGGGGAGCTGTTTTTT.

This clone was seen a single time. The J gene is TRBJ2-5, the V gene TRBV5-1; possible D gene TRBD1, 5 bases. From germline, CDR1 is SGHRS and CDR2 YFSETQ. This CDR3 is 14 amino acids long. V was trimmed by 1 base and J by 5 bases, leaving 12 bases between them. The DNA of the CDR3 is TGCGCCAGCAGCTTGAATCAGGGTTGGGAGACCCAGTACTTC. It encodes CASSLNQGWETQYF.

The rearrangement joins TRBV5-4 to TRBJ1-2; tentatively, D is TRBD1 (5 bases). Trimming removed 7 bases at V and 3 bases at J, with 19 bases between. Germline CDR1 is SGHNT and CDR2 is YYREEE (reference sequence). This CDR3 spans 15 amino acids. The CDR3 DNA follows: TGTGCCAGCGGGAGAGGGATCCGGGGGGACTATGGCTACACCTTC. Translated: CASGRGIRGDYGYTF.

This clone was observed once. CDR3 loop: CATSDLGTGGHEQFF. The DNA of the CDR3 is TGTGCCACCAGTGATTTAGGGACAGGGGGGCATGAGCAGTTCTTC. The V and J genes are TRBV24-1 and TRBJ2-1; 11 positions agree with TRBD1. V lost 1 base and J lost 8; bases outside the gene matches: 3. CDR1 is KGHDR and CDR2 is SFDVKD in the germline V gene. This CDR3 spans 15 amino acids.

V and J are TRBV12-3 or TRBV12-4 and TRBJ1-2; D possibly corresponds to TRBD1 (6 bases). V was cut by 4 bases and J by 2 bases, with 8 bases left in between. The CDR3 totals 13 residues. CDR3 DNA sequence: TGTGCCAGCAGTTCGCAGGGGAACTATGGCTACACCTTC. Its translation: CASSSQGNYGYTF.

The chain couples TRBV19 to TRBJ2-3, with D hard to call. CDR3 length: 14 residues. The V end was cut by 7 bases, the J end by 2 bases, with 13 bases between. Germline CDR1 is LNHDA and CDR2 is SQIVND (reference sequence). The CDR3 here is CASTPRIHTDTQYF. Here the CDR3 DNA reads TGTGCCAGTACCCCGAGAATTCACACAGATACGCAGTATTTT.

The chain employs TRBV19 and TRBJ1-3; 8 bases match TRBD1. Germline CDR1 is LNHDA and CDR2 is SQIVND (reference sequence). The ends lost 5 bases at V and 2 bases at J; junction bases unmatched: 2. This CDR3 spans 14 amino acids. CDR3 residues: CASSVQGAGNTIYF. As DNA, the CDR3 is TGTGCCAGTAGTGTACAGGGGGCTGGAAACACCATATATTTT. Based on the CDR3 plus reference TRBV19 and TRBJ1-3, the full variable domain is DGGITQSPKYLFRKEGQNVTLSCEQNLNHDAMYWYRQDPGQGLRLIYYSQIVNDFQKGDIAEGYSVSREKKESFPLTVTSAQKNPTAFYLCASSVQGAGNTIYFGEGSWLTVV.

This clone came up many times. The CDR3 region has the DNA TGTGCCAGTCAAGTGTGGGGGGGGAATCAGCCCCAGCATTTT. Amino acid sequence: CASQVWGGNQPQHF. The chain combines TRBV19 with TRBJ1-5; TRBD1 might be the D (5 bases). Trimming removed 8 bases from V and 4 bases from J, with 15 bases in between. Per the germline V gene, CDR1 is LNHDA and CDR2 is SQIVND (reference sequence). The CDR3 has 14 residues.